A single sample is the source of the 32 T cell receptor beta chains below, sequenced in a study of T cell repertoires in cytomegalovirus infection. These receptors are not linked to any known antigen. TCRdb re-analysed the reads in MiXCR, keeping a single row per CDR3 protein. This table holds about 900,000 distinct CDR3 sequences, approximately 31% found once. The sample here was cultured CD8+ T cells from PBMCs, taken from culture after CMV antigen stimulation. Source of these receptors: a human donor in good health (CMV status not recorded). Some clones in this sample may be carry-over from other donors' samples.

The CDR3 nucleotides are TGCGCCACCAAAGGGGGAGGAGGAACTGAAGCTTTCTTT. Translating gives CATKGGGGTEAFF. The chain employs TRBV5-1 and TRBJ1-1, with D possibly TRBD1 on 6 matching bases. The CDR3 has 13 amino acids. The V end was cut by 9 bases, the J end by 5 bases, with 17 bases between. Germline CDR1 is SGHRS and CDR2 is YFSETQ. The entire variable domain, with the rest obtained from reference TRBV5-1 and TRBJ1-1, is as follows: KAGVTQTPRYLIKTRGQQVTLSCSPISGHRSVSWYQQTPGQGLQFLFEYFSETQRNKGNFPGRFSGRQFSNSRSEMNVSTLELGDSALYLCATKGGGGTEAFFGQGTRLTVV.

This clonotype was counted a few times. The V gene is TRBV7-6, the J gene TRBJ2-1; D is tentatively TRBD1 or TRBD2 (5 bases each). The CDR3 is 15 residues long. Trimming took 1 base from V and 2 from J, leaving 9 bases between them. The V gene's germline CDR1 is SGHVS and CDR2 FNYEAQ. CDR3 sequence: CASSLVLGAYNEQFF. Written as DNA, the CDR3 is TGTGCCAGCAGCTTAGTTCTGGGGGCCTACAATGAGCAGTTCTTC.

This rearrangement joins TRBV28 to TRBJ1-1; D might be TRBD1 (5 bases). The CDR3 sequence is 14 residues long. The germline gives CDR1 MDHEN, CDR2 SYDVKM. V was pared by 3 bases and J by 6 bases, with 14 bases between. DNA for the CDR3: TGTGCCAGCAGTTTCCCCCAGGGAATCCCTGAAGCTTTCTTT. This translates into CASSFPQGIPEAFF.

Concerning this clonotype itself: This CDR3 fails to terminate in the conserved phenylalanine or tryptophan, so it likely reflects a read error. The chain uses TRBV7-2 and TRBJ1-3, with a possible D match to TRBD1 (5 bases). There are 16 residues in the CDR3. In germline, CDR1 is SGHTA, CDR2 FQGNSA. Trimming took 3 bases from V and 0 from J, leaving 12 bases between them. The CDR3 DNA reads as TGTGCCAGCAGCTTTTATAGGGGATCCTCTGGAAACACCATATATTAT. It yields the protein CASSFYRGSSGNTIYY.

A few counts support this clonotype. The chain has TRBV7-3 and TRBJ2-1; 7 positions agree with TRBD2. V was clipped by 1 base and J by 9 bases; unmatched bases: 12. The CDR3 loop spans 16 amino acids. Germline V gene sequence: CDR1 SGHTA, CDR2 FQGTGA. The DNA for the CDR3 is TGTGCCAGCAGCTTAAGTGGACTAGGTCTTGATGTTGAGCAGTTCTTC. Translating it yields CASSLSGLGLDVEQFF.

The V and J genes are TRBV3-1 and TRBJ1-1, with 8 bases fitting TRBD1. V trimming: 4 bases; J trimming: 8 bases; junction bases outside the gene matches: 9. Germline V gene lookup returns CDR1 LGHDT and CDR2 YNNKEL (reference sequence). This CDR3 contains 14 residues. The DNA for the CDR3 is TGTGCCAGCAGCCCCGACAGGGGAAGGCTCGAAGCTTTCTTT. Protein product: CASSPDRGRLEAFF.

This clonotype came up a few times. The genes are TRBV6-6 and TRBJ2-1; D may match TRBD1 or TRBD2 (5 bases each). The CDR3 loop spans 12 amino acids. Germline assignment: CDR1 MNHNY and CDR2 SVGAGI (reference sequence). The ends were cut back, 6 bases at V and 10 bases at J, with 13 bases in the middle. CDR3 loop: CASRTGTHEQFF. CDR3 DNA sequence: TGTGCCAGCAGAACCGGGACCCACGAGCAGTTCTTC.

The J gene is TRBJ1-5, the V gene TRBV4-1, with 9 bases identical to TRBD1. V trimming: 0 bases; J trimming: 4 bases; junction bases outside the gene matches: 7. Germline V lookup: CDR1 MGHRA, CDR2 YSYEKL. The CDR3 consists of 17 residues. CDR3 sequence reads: CASSQEFATGGNQPQHF. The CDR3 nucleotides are TGCGCCAGCAGCCAAGAGTTCGCGACAGGGGGGAATCAGCCCCAGCATTTT.

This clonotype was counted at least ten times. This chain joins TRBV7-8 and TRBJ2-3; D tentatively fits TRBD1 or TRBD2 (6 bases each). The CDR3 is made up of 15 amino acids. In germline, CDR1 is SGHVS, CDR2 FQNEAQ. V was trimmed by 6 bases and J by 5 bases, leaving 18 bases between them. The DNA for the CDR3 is TGTGCCAGCAGGAGGGGGGCTAGCTGGGGAGATACGCAGTATTTT. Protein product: CASRRGASWGDTQYF.

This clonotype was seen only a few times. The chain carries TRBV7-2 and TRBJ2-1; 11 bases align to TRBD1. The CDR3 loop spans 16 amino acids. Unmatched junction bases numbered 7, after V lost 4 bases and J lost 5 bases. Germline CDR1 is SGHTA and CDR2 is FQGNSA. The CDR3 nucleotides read TGTGCCAGCAGCTCAAGGACAGGGGGCTATGACAATGAGCAGTTCTTC. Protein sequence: CASSSRTGGYDNEQFF. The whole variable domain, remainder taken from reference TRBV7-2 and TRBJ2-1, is GAGVSQSPSNKVTEKGKDVELRCDPISGHTALYWYRQSLGQGLEFLIYFQGNSAPDKSGLPSDRFSAERTGGSVSTLTIQRTQQEDSAVYLCASSSRTGGYDNEQFFGPGTRLTVL.

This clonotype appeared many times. The CDR3 region has the DNA TGTGCCAGCAGCTCTCAGGGGGCCCATTCACCCCTCCACTTT. The encoded protein is CASSSQGAHSPLHF. The chain has TRBV7-2 and TRBJ1-6; TRBD1 matches 8 bases. After removal of 4 bases from V and 8 bases from J, the junction contained 4 bases not matched to a gene. CDR1 and CDR2 (germline): SGHTA, FQGNSA. The CDR3 runs 14 residues.

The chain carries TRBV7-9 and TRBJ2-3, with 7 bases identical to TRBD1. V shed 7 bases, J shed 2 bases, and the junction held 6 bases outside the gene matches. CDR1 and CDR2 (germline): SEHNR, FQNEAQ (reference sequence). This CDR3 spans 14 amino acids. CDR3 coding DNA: TGTGCCAGCAACTCGGGACAGATCACAGATACGCAGTATTTT. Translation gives CASNSGQITDTQYF.

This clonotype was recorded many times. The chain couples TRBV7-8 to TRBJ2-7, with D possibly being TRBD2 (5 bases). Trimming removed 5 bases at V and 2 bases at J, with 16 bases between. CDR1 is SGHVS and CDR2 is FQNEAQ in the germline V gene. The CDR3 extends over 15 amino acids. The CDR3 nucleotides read TGTGCCAGCAGCCCGGGCTACCCCGGGACCTACGAGCAGTACTTC. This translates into CASSPGYPGTYEQYF. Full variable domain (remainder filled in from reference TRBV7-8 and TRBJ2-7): GAGVSQSPRYKVAKRGQDVALRCDPISGHVSLFWYQQALGQGPEFLTYFQNEAQLDKSGLPSDRFFAERPEGSVSTLKIQRTQQEDSAVYLCASSPGYPGTYEQYFGPGTRLTVT.

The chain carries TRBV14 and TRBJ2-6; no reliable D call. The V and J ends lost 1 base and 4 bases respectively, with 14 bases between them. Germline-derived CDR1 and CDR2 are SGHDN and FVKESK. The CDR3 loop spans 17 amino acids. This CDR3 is CASSQGRSPTGANVLTF. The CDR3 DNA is TGTGCCAGCAGCCAAGGTCGCTCCCCAACCGGGGCCAACGTCCTGACTTTC.

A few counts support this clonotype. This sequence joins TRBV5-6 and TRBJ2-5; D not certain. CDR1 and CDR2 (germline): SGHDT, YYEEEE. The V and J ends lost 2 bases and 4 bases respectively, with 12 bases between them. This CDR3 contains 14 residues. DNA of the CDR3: TGTGCCAGCAGCTTAGGTAGGCCACGAGAGACCCAGTACTTC. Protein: CASSLGRPRETQYF.

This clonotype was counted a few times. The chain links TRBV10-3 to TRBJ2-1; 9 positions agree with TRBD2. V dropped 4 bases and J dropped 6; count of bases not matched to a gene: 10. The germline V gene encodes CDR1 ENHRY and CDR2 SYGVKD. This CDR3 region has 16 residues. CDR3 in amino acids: CAISARGGGALNEQFF. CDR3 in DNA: TGTGCCATCAGTGCGCGTGGCGGGGGGGCACTCAATGAGCAGTTCTTC.

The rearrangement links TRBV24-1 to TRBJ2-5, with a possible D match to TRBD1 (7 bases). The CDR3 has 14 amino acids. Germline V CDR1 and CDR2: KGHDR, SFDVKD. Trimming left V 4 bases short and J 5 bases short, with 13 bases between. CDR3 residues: CATSDAGQWETQYF. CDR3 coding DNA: TGTGCCACCAGTGACGCGGGACAGTGGGAGACCCAGTACTTC.

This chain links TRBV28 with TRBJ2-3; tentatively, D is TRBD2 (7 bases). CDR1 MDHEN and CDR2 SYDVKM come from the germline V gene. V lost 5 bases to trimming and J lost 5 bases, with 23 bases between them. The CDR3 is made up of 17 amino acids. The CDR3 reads CASSPPGGGGVRDTQYF. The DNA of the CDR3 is TGTGCCAGCAGTCCCCCCGGGGGAGGGGGTGTAAGAGATACGCAGTATTTT.

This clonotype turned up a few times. CDR3 sequence reads: CASSSLPGVDTQYF. For the CDR3, the DNA is TGTGCCAGCAGTAGCCTTCCGGGGGTTGATACGCAGTATTTT. This chain joins TRBV6-6 and TRBJ2-3; a weak D match, TRBD2 (6 bases). Germline CDR1 and CDR2: MNHNY and SVGAGI (reference sequence). This CDR3 comprises 14 residues. V was pared by 5 bases and J by 6 bases, with 15 bases between.

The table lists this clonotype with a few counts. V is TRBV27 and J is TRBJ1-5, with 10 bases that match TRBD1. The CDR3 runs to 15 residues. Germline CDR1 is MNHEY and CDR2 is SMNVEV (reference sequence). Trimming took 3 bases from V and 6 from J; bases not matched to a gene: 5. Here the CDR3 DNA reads TGTGCCAGCAGTTTGGACAGGGGGTCGAGTCAGCCCCAGCATTTT. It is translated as CASSLDRGSSQPQHF.

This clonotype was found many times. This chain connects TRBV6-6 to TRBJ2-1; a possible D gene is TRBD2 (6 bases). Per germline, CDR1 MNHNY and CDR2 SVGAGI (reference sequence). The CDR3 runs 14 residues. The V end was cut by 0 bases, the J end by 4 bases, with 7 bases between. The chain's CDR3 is CASSYSEGYNEQFF. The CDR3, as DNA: TGTGCCAGCAGTTACTCGGAGGGATACAATGAGCAGTTCTTC.

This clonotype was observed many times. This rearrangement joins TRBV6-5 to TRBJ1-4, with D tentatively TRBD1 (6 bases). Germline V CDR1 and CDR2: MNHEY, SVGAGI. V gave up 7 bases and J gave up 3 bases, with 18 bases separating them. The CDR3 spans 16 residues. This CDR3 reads CASNMLFGTPNEKLFF. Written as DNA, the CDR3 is TGTGCCAGCAACATGCTATTCGGGACACCTAATGAAAAACTGTTTTTT.

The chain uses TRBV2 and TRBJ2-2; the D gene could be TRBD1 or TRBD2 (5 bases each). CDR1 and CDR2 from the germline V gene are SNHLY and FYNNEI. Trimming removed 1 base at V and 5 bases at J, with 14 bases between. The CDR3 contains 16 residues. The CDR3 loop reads CASSEGQGVRTGELFF. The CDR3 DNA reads TGTGCCAGCAGTGAAGGGCAGGGAGTGAGAACCGGGGAGCTGTTTTTT.

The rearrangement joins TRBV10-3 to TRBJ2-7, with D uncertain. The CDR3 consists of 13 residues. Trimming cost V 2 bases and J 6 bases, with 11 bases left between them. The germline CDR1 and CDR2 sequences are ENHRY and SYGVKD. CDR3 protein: CAISEGVGREQYV. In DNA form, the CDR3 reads TGTGCCATCAGTGAGGGAGTTGGGCGCGAGCAGTACGTC.

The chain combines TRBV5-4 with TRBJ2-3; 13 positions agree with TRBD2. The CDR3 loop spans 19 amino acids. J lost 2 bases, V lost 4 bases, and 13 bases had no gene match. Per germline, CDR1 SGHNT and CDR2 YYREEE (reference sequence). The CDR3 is CASSQGLAGIDLHTDTQYF. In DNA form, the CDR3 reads TGTGCCAGCAGCCAGGGACTAGCGGGGATAGACCTACACACAGATACGCAGTATTTT.

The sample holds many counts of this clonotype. The CDR3 coding sequence is TGTGCCAGCAGCCCCGCACCTACAACTAATGAAAAACTGTTTTTT. Residues: CASSPAPTTNEKLFF. The chain uses TRBV7-6 and TRBJ1-4; D remains unclear. CDR1 is SGHVS, CDR2 FNYEAQ, per germline. CDR3 length equals 15 residues. Deletions cut 5 bases from V and 0 bases from J, with 10 bases between.

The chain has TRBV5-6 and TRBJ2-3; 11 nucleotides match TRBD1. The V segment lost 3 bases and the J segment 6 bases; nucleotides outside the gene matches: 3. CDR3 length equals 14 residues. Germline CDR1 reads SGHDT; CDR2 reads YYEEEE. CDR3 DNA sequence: TGTGCCAGCAGCTCGGGACAGGGGGGCGATACGCAGTATTTT. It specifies CASSSGQGGDTQYF.

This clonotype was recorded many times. CDR3 sequence reads: CASSSSSVGPIYNEQFF. The CDR3 bases are TGTGCCAGCAGCTCTAGCAGTGTGGGCCCTATCTACAATGAGCAGTTCTTC. This chain uses TRBV7-2 with TRBJ2-1; TRBD2 might be the D (5 bases). V gave up 4 bases and J gave up 3 bases, with 19 bases separating them. Looked up from germline, CDR1 is SGHTA and CDR2 is FQGNSA. The CDR3 consists of 17 residues.

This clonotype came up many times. The CDR3 loop reads CASRKWDSNSPLHF. The CDR3 DNA reads as TGTGCCAGCAGGAAGTGGGACAGTAATTCACCCCTCCACTTT. This rearrangement joins TRBV7-9 to TRBJ1-6; 7 bases line up with TRBD1. V gave up 6 bases and J gave up 6 bases; unmatched junction bases: 5. The CDR3 sequence is 14 residues long. Germline V gene data show CDR1 as SEHNR and CDR2 as FQNEAQ (reference sequence).

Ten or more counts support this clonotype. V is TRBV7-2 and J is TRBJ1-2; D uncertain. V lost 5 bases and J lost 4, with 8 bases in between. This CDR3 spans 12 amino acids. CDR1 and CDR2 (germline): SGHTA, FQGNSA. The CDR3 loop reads CASSVQVYGYTF. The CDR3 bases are TGTGCCAGCAGCGTTCAAGTCTATGGCTACACCTTC. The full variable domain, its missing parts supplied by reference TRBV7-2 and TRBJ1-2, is GAGVSQSPSNKVTEKGKDVELRCDPISGHTALYWYRQSLGQGLEFLIYFQGNSAPDKSGLPSDRFSAERTGGSVSTLTIQRTQQEDSAVYLCASSVQVYGYTFGSGTRLTVV.

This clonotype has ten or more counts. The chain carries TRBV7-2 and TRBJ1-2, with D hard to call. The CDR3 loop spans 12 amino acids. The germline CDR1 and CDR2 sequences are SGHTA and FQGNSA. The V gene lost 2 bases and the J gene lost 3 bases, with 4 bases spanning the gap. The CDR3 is CASSLQDYGYTF. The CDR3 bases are TGTGCCAGCAGCTTACAGGACTATGGCTACACCTTC.

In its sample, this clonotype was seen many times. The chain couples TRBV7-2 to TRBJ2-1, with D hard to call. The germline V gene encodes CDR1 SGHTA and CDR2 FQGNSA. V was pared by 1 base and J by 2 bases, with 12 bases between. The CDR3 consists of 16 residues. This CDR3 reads CASSLGLSTPYNEQFF. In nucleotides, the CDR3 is TGTGCCAGCAGCTTAGGTCTCTCGACCCCCTACAATGAGCAGTTCTTC.